These 25 T cell receptor beta chains were all obtained from the same sample, sequenced in a study of control samples from healthy donors and cancer patients. Produced via immunoSEQ multiplex PCR; TCRdb's table is partial and in-frame only. The data contain approximately 150,000 clones, 80% to 90% of them seen just once; the ten biggest clones take up 1.5% to 2%. The sequencing input was blood. The receptors here all came from a man between 18 and 35 years old in good health.

V and J are TRBV6-5 and TRBJ2-7; a weak D match, TRBD1 (6 bases). The CDR3 totals 14 residues. Germline V lookup: CDR1 MNHEY, CDR2 SVGAGI. Trimming took 5 bases from V and 3 from J, leaving 14 bases between them. CDR3 bases: TGTGCCAGCAGTCTCCTACAGGGTTACTACGAGCAGTACTTC. Translated: CASSLLQGYYEQYF.

This clone was recorded once. The V and J genes are TRBV6-6 and TRBJ1-6; maybe TRBD1 (5 bases). The CDR3 sequence is 15 residues long. Germline values: CDR1 MNHNY, CDR2 SVGAGI (reference sequence). Trimming pared 5 bases from V and 6 bases from J, leaving 14 bases between. DNA of the CDR3: TGTGCCAGCAGTACTCTTAGGGGCCGTAATTCACCCCTCCACTTT. Protein: CASSTLRGRNSPLHF.

The chain employs TRBV9 and TRBJ1-3; a weak D match, TRBD1 (6 bases). V lost 4 bases to trimming and J lost 1 base, with 12 bases between them. Germline assignment: CDR1 SGDLS and CDR2 YYNGEE. The CDR3 contains 15 residues. The DNA for the CDR3 is TGTGCCAGCAGCAGCATCAGGGGTTCTGGAAACACCATATATTTT. Protein sequence: CASSSIRGSGNTIYF.

The chain employs TRBV30 and TRBJ2-5, with TRBD2 matching over 8 bases. The CDR3 sequence is 16 residues long. The J segment lost 4 bases and the V segment lost 5 bases, leaving 15 bases of the junction unmatched. CDR1 and CDR2 from the germline V gene are GTSNPN and SVGIG (reference sequence). The CDR3 loop is CAWSILRGARGETQYF. The CDR3, as DNA: TGTGCCTGGTCAATTTTGCGGGGGGCAAGAGGAGAGACCCAGTACTTC.

The table lists this clone with a count of one. This chain uses TRBV5-8 with TRBJ2-7, with TRBD1 matching 8 bases. J gave up 3 bases and V 4 bases, and 3 bases lay outside the gene matches. Germline loops: CDR1 SGHTS, CDR2 YDEGEE. The CDR3 runs 13 residues. For the CDR3, the DNA is TGTGCCAGCAGCAGGACAGGGAACTACGAGCAGTACTTC. Residues: CASSRTGNYEQYF.

This rearrangement joins TRBV11-1 to TRBJ2-5; 8 nucleotides agree with TRBD1. The germline V gene encodes CDR1 SGHAT and CDR2 FQDESV (reference sequence). The CDR3 sequence is 14 residues long. The junction had 8 bases not matched to a gene; V was cut back by 5 bases and J by 6 bases. The chain's CDR3 is CASSPQGQAQTQYF. The DNA of the CDR3 is TGTGCCAGCAGCCCACAGGGACAGGCCCAGACCCAGTACTTC. Full variable domain (outside the CDR3, taken from reference TRBV11-1 and TRBJ2-5): EAEVAQSPRYKITEKSQAVAFWCDPISGHATLYWYRQILGQGPELLVQFQDESVVDDSQLPKDRFSAERLKGVDSTLKIQPAELGDSAMYLCASSPQGQAQTQYFGPGTRLLVL.

The chain is built from TRBV7-2 and TRBJ2-2; TRBD2 agrees at 9 bases. Trimming took 1 base from V and 1 from J; bases not matched to a gene: 1. CDR3 length equals 16 residues. Germline CDR1 reads SGHTA; CDR2 reads FQGNSA. CDR3 sequence (DNA): TGTGCCAGCAGCTTAGTAGCGGGGGAGAACACCGGGGAGCTGTTTTTT. It yields the protein CASSLVAGENTGELFF.

This chain connects TRBV30 to TRBJ1-1; possible D gene TRBD1, 5 bases. The CDR3 covers 14 residues. With 3 bases removed from V and 5 bases from J, the gap between germline ends came to 16 bases. CDR1 is GTSNPN and CDR2 is SVGIG in the germline V gene (reference sequence). The chain's CDR3 is CAWRGPKGYTEAFF. DNA of the CDR3: TGTGCCTGGAGGGGCCCTAAGGGGTATACTGAAGCTTTCTTT. Full variable domain (remainder filled in from reference TRBV30 and TRBJ1-1): SQTIHQWPATLVQPVGSPLSLECTVEGTSNPNLYWYRQAAGRGLQLLFYSVGIGQISSEVPQNLSASRPQDRQFILSSKKLLLSDSGFYLCAWRGPKGYTEAFFGQGTRLTVV.

The chain has TRBV28 and TRBJ2-7; 10 nucleotides align to TRBD2. The CDR3 has 15 residues. Germline CDR1 and CDR2: MDHEN and SYDVKM. V was clipped by 6 bases and J by 2 bases; unmatched bases: 7. The CDR3 DNA follows: TGTGCCAGCAGAGAAGGACTAGCGGATACCTACGAGCAGTACTTC. It encodes CASREGLADTYEQYF. Looking up the rest from reference TRBV28 and TRBJ2-7 gives the full variable domain: DVKVTQSSRYLVKRTGEKVFLECVQDMDHENMFWYRQDPGLGLRLIYFSYDVKMKEKGDIPEGYSVSREKKERFSLILESASTNQTSMYLCASREGLADTYEQYFGPGTRLTVT.

The chain joins TRBV18 to TRBJ2-2; D unresolved. Germline V gene sequence: CDR1 KGHSH, CDR2 LQKENI. V lost 3 bases to trimming and J lost 1 base, with 12 bases between them. The CDR3 is 16 amino acids. For the CDR3, the DNA is TGTGCCAGCTCACCTGAACATATGAAGAACACCGGGGAGCTGTTTTTT. Its translation: CASSPEHMKNTGELFF.

The rearrangement links TRBV28 to TRBJ1-1; 9 nucleotides align to TRBD1. Germline V CDR1 and CDR2: MDHEN, SYDVKM. The CDR3 has 15 amino acids. V shed 6 bases, J shed 1 base, and the junction held 6 bases outside the gene matches. CDR3 sequence: CASRKQGAGNTEAFF. The CDR3 DNA reads as TGTGCCAGCAGAAAACAGGGGGCTGGGAACACTGAAGCTTTCTTT.

V usage is TRBV30 and J usage is TRBJ1-6; possible D gene TRBD1, 5 bases. The CDR3 loop spans 16 amino acids. Germline values: CDR1 GTSNPN, CDR2 SVGIG (reference sequence). V was pared by 4 bases and J by 5 bases, with 18 bases between. The CDR3 region has the DNA TGTGCCTGGACGAACGGACATCCAAACAATAATTCACCCCTCCACTTT. This translates into CAWTNGHPNNNSPLHF.

This rearrangement joins TRBV28 to TRBJ2-7, with TRBD1 matching over 7 bases. CDR1 MDHEN and CDR2 SYDVKM come from the germline V gene. With 3 bases clipped from V and 2 bases from J, the junction kept 4 bases outside the gene matches. The CDR3 is 14 amino acids. Written as DNA, the CDR3 is TGTGCCAGCAGTTTTCGGGACAGACCCTACGAGCAGTACTTC. Translation: CASSFRDRPYEQYF.

The chain has TRBV5-1 and TRBJ2-3, with a possible D match to TRBD1 (5 bases). The CDR3 covers 14 residues. V was shortened by 1 base and J by 4 bases, with 10 bases between the two germline ends. Germline V gives CDR1 SGHRS, CDR2 YFSETQ. The CDR3 sequence: CASSLSQGSDTQYF. The CDR3 nucleotides are TGCGCCAGCAGCTTGTCCCAGGGATCAGATACGCAGTATTTT.

This sequence joins TRBV5-1 and TRBJ1-2, with 10 bases lining up with TRBD1. CDR3 length: 15 residues. Trimming removed 3 bases from V and 3 bases from J; junction bases left unmatched: 5. Germline loops: CDR1 SGHRS, CDR2 YFSETQ. DNA for the CDR3: TGCGCCAGCAGCTGGTCCGGGACAGGGGACTATGGCTACACCTTC. Encoded protein: CASSWSGTGDYGYTF.

The chain joins TRBV2 to TRBJ2-5; no clear D. V was pared by 3 bases and J by 1 base, with 9 bases between. CDR1 and CDR2 (germline): SNHLY, FYNNEI. The CDR3 has 14 residues. CDR3 protein: CASSEGRSQETQYF. CDR3 nucleotides: TGTGCCAGCAGTGAGGGCAGGAGCCAAGAGACCCAGTACTTC.

The rearrangement joins TRBV6-5 to TRBJ1-5; D is unclear. The CDR3 spans 13 residues. V lost 5 bases and J lost 9, with 14 bases in between. Germline CDR1 reads MNHEY; CDR2 reads SVGAGI. This CDR3 reads CASSPLGLGPQHF. The CDR3 DNA reads TGTGCCAGCAGTCCCTTAGGGTTGGGGCCCCAGCATTTT.

This chain connects TRBV28 to TRBJ2-2; TRBD2 matches at 8 bases. The germline V gene encodes CDR1 MDHEN and CDR2 SYDVKM. Germline trimming cut 10 bases from V and 2 bases from J; bases unmatched to any gene: 12. The CDR3 sequence is 16 residues long. The CDR3 nucleotides are TGTGCCACACTTCCCCCGCGGGGGGTTAACACCGGGGAGCTGTTTTTT. It specifies CATLPPRGVNTGELFF.

The chain uses TRBV7-2 and TRBJ2-1; 12 bases line up with TRBD2. Trimming took 6 bases from V and 6 from J; bases not matched to a gene: 6. The CDR3 covers 15 residues. The germline CDR1 and CDR2 sequences are SGHTA and FQGNSA. DNA for the CDR3: TGTGCCAGCAGTTCTAGCGGGGGGGCCTCCAATGAGCAGTTCTTC. This codes for CASSSSGGASNEQFF.

In this sample, this clone turned up a few times. The chain carries TRBV7-8 and TRBJ1-6; no clear D. Per the germline V gene, CDR1 is SGHVS and CDR2 is FQNEAQ. This CDR3 is built from 17 residues. With 5 bases removed from V and 4 bases from J, the gap between germline ends came to 18 bases. CDR3: CASSPRGGGMYNSPLHF. CDR3 nucleotide sequence: TGTGCCAGCAGCCCCCGAGGCGGAGGAATGTATAATTCACCCCTCCACTTT.

This sequence joins TRBV19 and TRBJ2-1; D unresolved. Germline-derived CDR1 and CDR2 are LNHDA and SQIVND (reference sequence). Trimming shortened V by 8 bases and J by 4 bases, and 9 bases separated the two germline ends. The CDR3 loop spans 12 amino acids. This CDR3 is CASGPGYNEQFF. The CDR3 region has the DNA TGTGCCAGTGGGCCAGGTTACAATGAGCAGTTCTTC.

The genes are TRBV7-6 and TRBJ2-1; 10 nucleotides align to TRBD2. This CDR3 contains 15 residues. The V gene's germline CDR1 is SGHVS and CDR2 FNYEAQ. V was clipped by 4 bases and J by 7 bases; unmatched bases: 7. The CDR3 is CASSSSGGARNEQFF. The CDR3 DNA is TGTGCCAGCAGCTCCAGCGGGGGGGCTCGGAATGAGCAGTTCTTC. Full variable domain (remainder filled in from reference TRBV7-6 and TRBJ2-1): GAGVSQSPRYKVTKRGQDVALRCDPISGHVSLYWYRQALGQGPEFLTYFNYEAQQDKSGLPNDRFSAERPEGSISTLTIQRTEQRDSAMYRCASSSSGGARNEQFFGPGTRLTVL.

This clone was picked up one time. This rearrangement joins TRBV4-3 to TRBJ2-1, with TRBD1 as a possible D gene (5 bases). V lost 0 bases and J 6 bases, leaving 12 bases between the germline ends. The CDR3 spans 15 residues. The germline V gene encodes CDR1 LGHNA and CDR2 YSLEER. The DNA of the CDR3 is TGCGCCAGCAGCCAAGAAGGGATTGGGGCCAATGAGCAGTTCTTC. This translates into CASSQEGIGANEQFF.

The V and J genes are TRBV5-6 and TRBJ1-5, with 12 positions matching TRBD1. The ends lost 0 bases at V and 7 bases at J; junction bases unmatched: 5. Germline V gene lookup returns CDR1 SGHDT and CDR2 YYEEEE. CDR3 length equals 16 residues. The CDR3 here is CASSLVGQGAGQPQHF. The DNA of the CDR3 is TGTGCCAGCAGCTTGGTGGGACAGGGGGCTGGCCAGCCCCAGCATTTT.

The CDR3 sequence is CASSSNRGFSYNEQFF. In DNA, the CDR3 is TGTGCCAGCTCATCTAACAGGGGATTTTCCTACAATGAGCAGTTCTTC. The rearrangement uses TRBV18 and TRBJ2-1, with 7 bases lining up with TRBD1. Germline CDR1 KGHSH, CDR2 LQKENI. V lost 5 bases and J lost 1; bases outside the gene matches: 8. CDR3 length: 16 residues.